This TCR beta chain stems from a study of shared clonotypes between healthy human individuals (dated by TCRdb to the early 2020s). General notes on the study: The cohort comprised a couple of women and a few men aged 18 to 49 years. For each donor, CD4 naive and CD4 memory were each given three plates, CD8 naive was given two plates, and CD8 memory was given one plate. The study deeply sequenced blood TCR repertoires of five healthy adults to estimate repertoire size and the extent of clonotype sharing between individuals. To increase sequencing depth and limit assay-specific biases, TCR repertoire library preparation and sequencing were carried out by different laboratories using diverse techniques. Between about 0.85 and 8.9 billion PBMCs per donor were obtained by leukapheresis.

The donors were healthy, HIV-negative adults with no recently reported acute infections or vaccinations. Only Caucasian adults living in Nashville, Tennessee, USA were represented among the donors. CD4+ T cells were enriched through magnetic negative selection, after which naive cells were positively selected on CD45RA and the remaining negative fraction served as the memory subset. After blood collection by leukapheresis, PBMCs were isolated using Ficoll-Histopaque density gradient centrifugation and then cryopreserved in the vapor phase of liquid nitrogen. Analytical flow cytometry was used to check the purity and quantity of each magnetically sorted T cell population. From each sorted fraction, genomic DNA was isolated and quantified by UV absorbance on a Nanodrop 2000c. Concerning this clone: It has no known antigen specificity. Base qualities are not at hand, and no much larger clone is one base apart.

General conclusions and limits of the study: Only blood was sampled, and tissue TCR repertoires likely differ from those in blood. Pairwise subsampling indicated that sequencing depth was expected to affect the degree of clonotype sharing among donors. Rarefaction of sorted-subset datasets indicated incomplete sequencing despite the large sequencing depth. Approximately 5% of naive CD4, around 3.5% of naive CD8, 2% to 2.5% of memory CD4, and approximately 0.39% of memory CD8 clonotypes were shared across several donors. Clonotypes shared by all four sorted-subset donors showed higher generation probabilities than non-shared clonotypes. Estimated clonotype richness was generally larger for naive than for memory subsets. The genetic and exposure-history diversity represented was limited by the small number of donors.

CDR3 length: 16 amino acids, cysteine to phenylalanine. Of all the DNA, just the CDR3 is kept, 48 bases in frame from base 1. V drops 2 bases and J drops 6 bases, leaving 19 bases in between. Per the germline V gene, MDHEN is the CDR1 and SYDVKM is the CDR2. TCR CDR3 regions were amplified from genomic DNA by multiplex PCR using the deep immunoSEQ assay. For each cell subset, the extracted genomic DNA was distributed evenly across all wells of several immunoSEQ 96-well plates, and each plate served as one replicate. For sorted subsets, roughly 0.2 ug genomic DNA, equal to about 30,000 T cell genomes, was loaded into each replicate PCR. The purified libraries were quantified using a Qubit 3.0 fluorometer, sized with a Bioanalyzer 2100, and then quantified again using the KAPA Library Quantification kit. Every immunoSEQ 96-well plate was sequenced on a dedicated single-read 150-cycle Illumina NextSeq 550 flow cell. In the source study's methods: Because the immunoSEQ output included only junctional sequences and no quality scores, the filtering could not be the same as the filtering used for full-length reads. To assign V/J genes and CDR3, sequences were annotated against IMGT germline references using PyIR, a Python wrapper for IgBLAST v1.9. Any read was removed if the V/J assignment was weak (E-value above 1e-6), the CDR3 was missing, or the read contained stop codons, out-of-frame junctions, or ambiguous translated residues. A V3J clonotype was defined by an identical inferred V gene, J gene, and CDR3 amino acid sequence. Percentage overlap between repertoires was computed as shared unique clonotypes divided by the size of the smaller repertoire. Repertoire richness was assessed with RTK rarefaction, the Chao1 estimator, and Recon v2.1 estimates of unobserved clonotypes. OLGA was used to compute generation probabilities for all TCRbeta clonotypes that the gDNA method yielded from four donors. Here the immuneACCESS table is served through TCRdb, limited to in-frame sequences with V and J called. Missing clones are a known gap in these copies; in checked studies unresolved V genes cover under half, and the rest lacks a known reason. V, J and clone size derive from that table, while D and trimming were established from the DNA sequence. The sample table shows around 1.4 million clones, and roughly 98.5% are seen once. The top ten constitute about 0.4% of the sample.

This clonotype was obtained from a man aged 30 to 45 in good health. The sample taken for sequencing was naive CD4+ T cells sorted from blood. Per the publication, the cell subset or site label means: CD45RA+ positively selected. The rearrangement combines TRBV28 with TRBJ1-2; 6 matching bases give a weak D call of TRBD1. The nucleotides are TGTGCCAGCAGTTTAGCCGGAGGGGGTAGTAGTAATGGCTACACCTTC. It specifies CASSLAGGGSSNGYTF.